The source of this TCR beta chain is a study of cytomegalovirus exposure and HLA in healthy donors. In the study overall: The approximately 120 validation repertoires were produced on the same platform as the approximately 670 repertoires of the first cohort. This was reported in a later analysis. Study-wide results and limits: Cytomegalovirus-associated TCR beta chains were listed, numbering approximately 150.

The data were produced by immunoSEQ multiplex PCR, yet TCRdb's version contains in-frame clones alone and is incomplete. The sample lists around 300,000 clones, roughly 90% seen once, with 0.92% in the top ten. As regards this clone: Its target is unknown.

Germline-derived CDR1 and CDR2 are LNHDA and SQIVND (reference sequence). This CDR3 comprises 15 residues. Trimming cost V 1 base and J 7 bases, with 13 bases left between them. While the first cohort had some 700 subjects, the donors belonged to the separate validation cohort of roughly 130 subjects. The sample taken for sequencing was PBMCs. V and J are TRBV19 and TRBJ2-2; possibly TRBD2 for D (6 bases). This clonotype was obtained from a young woman in good health and CMV-seronegative. CDR3: CASSIGGLQSGELFF. The CDR3 bases are TGTGCCAGTAGTATAGGAGGACTACAGAGCGGGGAGCTGTTTTTT. Full variable domain (remainder filled in from reference TRBV19 and TRBJ2-2): DGGITQSPKYLFRKEGQNVTLSCEQNLNHDAMYWYRQDPGQGLRLIYYSQIVNDFQKGDIAEGYSVSREKKESFPLTVTSAQKNPTAFYLCASSIGGLQSGELFFGEGSRLTVL.